One TCR beta chain is described in this entry. Its antigen remains unidentified. This entry belongs to a study of cytotoxic CD8 clonotypes in ibrutinib-treated CLL. In the study overall: Responses comprised 25 or so partial and 2 complete; at median roughly 64 months, about 15 remained remitted and roughly 12 progressed.

Whole-study findings and limits: Timing of sampling differed between sustained-remission and progressing patients.

Depth targeted 1 in 200,000 to 1 in 1 million T cells, averaging 10x coverage per clonotype. Using immunoSEQ multiplex PCR, the repertoire was profiled, and TCRdb retains in-frame clones only, with some absent. The sample consists of approximately 190,000 clones, roughly three quarters of them appearing once. This receptor was obtained from a human donor with chronic lymphocytic leukemia. The starting material was PBMCs, obtained after 12 months of ibrutinib treatment.

The CDR3 coding sequence is TGTGCCAGCAGACCGAACCAGGGATATGGCTACACCTTC. Translating it yields CASRPNQGYGYTF. The chain uses TRBV11-2 and TRBJ1-2, with D possibly matching TRBD1 (5 bases). V lost 6 bases to trimming and J lost 5 bases, with 13 bases between them. This CDR3 is 13 amino acids long. Germline V gene lookup returns CDR1 SGHAT and CDR2 FQNNGV. The full variable domain, its missing parts supplied by reference TRBV11-2 and TRBJ1-2, is EAGVAQSPRYKIIEKRQSVAFWCNPISGHATLYWYQQILGQGPKLLIQFQNNGVVDDSQLPKDRFSAERLKGVDSTLKIQPAKLEDSAVYLCASRPNQGYGYTFGSGTRLTVV.